These 24 T cell receptor beta chains share one sample of origin, sequenced in a study of CD8 T cells in ankylosing spondylitis. TCRdb ran MiXCR on the 5' RACE reads and lists one entry per CDR3 protein. The table includes about 270,000 distinct CDR3 sequences, approximately 30% detected once. The specimen was blood, either unsorted or a sorted T cell fraction (not recorded which). These receptors came from a male donor with ankylosing spondylitis or in good health (not recorded which).

The CDR3 here is CASSPPGAPYEQYF. The CDR3 DNA is TGTGCCAGCAGCCCTCCGGGGGCCCCCTACGAGCAGTACTTC. The chain employs TRBV11-2 and TRBJ2-7; D assignment may be TRBD1 or TRBD2 (6 bases each). CDR1 is SGHAT and CDR2 is FQNNGV in the germline V gene. V shed 5 bases and J shed 2 bases, with 13 bases lying between them. The CDR3 runs to 14 residues.

The J gene is TRBJ2-1, the V gene TRBV12-3 or TRBV12-4; D possibly corresponds to TRBD2 (7 bases). The CDR3 has 14 residues. The chain's CDR3 is CAAARGGAYNEQFF. DNA of the CDR3: TGTGCAGCAGCTAGAGGGGGGGCCTACAATGAGCAGTTCTTC.

The chain couples TRBV28 to TRBJ2-1, with TRBD1 matching 8 bases. This CDR3 is built from 16 residues. CDR1 and CDR2 (germline): MDHEN, SYDVKM. V dropped 11 bases and J dropped 9; count of bases not matched to a gene: 21. The chain's CDR3 is CAVPPTDRDVCCEQFF. In DNA form, the CDR3 reads TGTGCCGTCCCCCCGACGGACAGGGATGTCTGTTGTGAGCAGTTCTTC.

This clonotype was detected a few times. This chain uses TRBV20-1 with TRBJ1-2; 8 bases align to TRBD1. Germline V gene lookup returns CDR1 DFQATT and CDR2 SNEGSKA (reference sequence). The CDR3 is 13 residues long. V gave up 8 bases and J gave up 8 bases; unmatched junction bases: 13. CDR3 in amino acids: CSPSSPGGEGYTF. The DNA for the CDR3 is TGCAGTCCCTCCAGCCCAGGGGGCGAGGGCTACACCTTC.

This clonotype was seen just once. The chain combines TRBV6-4 with TRBJ2-1, with 10 bases lining up with TRBD2. The CDR3 length is 15 residues. Germline loops: CDR1 MRHNA, CDR2 SNTAGT. Losses at the gene ends were 4 bases for V and 6 bases for J; bases not matched to a gene: 6. Here the CDR3 reads CASSGSGGASNEQFF. Here the CDR3 DNA reads TGTGCCAGCAGTGGCAGCGGGGGGGCCTCCAATGAGCAGTTCTTC.

The J gene is TRBJ2-5, the V gene TRBV20-1, with 7 bases that match TRBD2. Germline CDR1 is DFQATT and CDR2 is SNEGSKA (reference sequence). The CDR3 totals 16 residues. V was pared by 3 bases and J by 5 bases, with 15 bases of the junction left unmatched. Here the CDR3 DNA reads TGCAGTGCTAGTAAGGGATCGGGGGGTCCGGGGGAGACCCAGTACTTC. Translation gives CSASKGSGGPGETQYF.

This clonotype was found once. V is TRBV7-2 and J is TRBJ2-7, with D possibly TRBD1 on 5 matching bases. Germline loops: CDR1 SGHTA, CDR2 FQGNSA. V was clipped by 0 bases and J by 3 bases, with 15 bases between them. This CDR3 has 16 residues. The CDR3: CASSLAPVGRVYEQYF. The CDR3, as DNA: TGTGCCAGCAGCTTAGCCCCGGTGGGGCGCGTCTACGAGCAGTACTTC.

Regarding this clonotype: It may be a read error: a sequence one base away is much more abundant. Since no conserved phenylalanine or tryptophan closes the CDR3, a read error is the likely cause. The V and J genes are TRBV20-1 and TRBJ2-5, with 7 bases matching TRBD2. The CDR3 is 12 residues long. CDR1 and CDR2 (germline): DFQATT, SNEGSKA (reference sequence). Unmatched junction bases numbered 3, after V lost 3 bases and J lost 5 bases. This chain's CDR3 is CSASEGGETQYS. CDR3 nucleotides: TGCAGTGCTAGCGAGGGAGGGGAGACCCAGTACTCC.

The chain joins TRBV11-2 to TRBJ2-3, with D perhaps TRBD1 (5 bases). The ends were cut back, 1 base at V and 2 bases at J, with 13 bases in the middle. This CDR3 is built from 16 residues. Germline-derived CDR1 and CDR2 are SGHAT and FQNNGV. CDR3 in amino acids: CASSLADSRSTDTQYF. In DNA, the CDR3 is TGTGCCAGCAGCTTAGCCGACAGCCGTTCCACAGATACGCAGTATTTT. The full variable domain, rest sourced from reference TRBV11-2 and TRBJ2-3, is EAGVAQSPRYKIIEKRQSVAFWCNPISGHATLYWYQQILGQGPKLLIQFQNNGVVDDSQLPKDRFSAERLKGVDSTLKIQPAKLEDSAVYLCASSLADSRSTDTQYFGPGTRLTVL.

Ten or more counts support this clonotype. The chain carries TRBV20-1 and TRBJ2-1; a possible D gene is TRBD2 (6 bases). Trimming pared 3 bases from V and 3 bases from J, leaving 24 bases between. There are 18 residues in the CDR3. The germline V gene has CDR1 DFQATT and CDR2 SNEGSKA (reference sequence). CDR3 DNA sequence: TGCAGTGCTAGCCGTTCTGGAGGGTTAACGGGGATCTACAATGAGCAGTTCTTC. Translating gives CSASRSGGLTGIYNEQFF.

The chain recombines TRBV12-3 or TRBV12-4 with TRBJ1-6; the D is unclear. V lost 1 base to trimming and J lost 10 bases, with 11 bases between them. The CDR3 sequence is 14 residues long. CDR3 coding DNA: TGTGCCAGCAGTTTAGTAGCAAGTAGCTCACCCCTCCACTTT. Amino acid sequence: CASSLVASSSPLHF.

The chain joins TRBV20-1 to TRBJ2-5; 9 positions match TRBD1. V shed 6 bases and J 4 bases; nucleotides not matched to a gene: 12. Per the germline V gene, CDR1 is DFQATT and CDR2 is SNEGSKA (reference sequence). The CDR3 totals 15 residues. In DNA form, the CDR3 reads TGCAGTGCCAATTTTCCGGGACAGGGTTTAGAGACCCAGTACTTC. Encoded protein: CSANFPGQGLETQYF.

The CDR3 coding sequence is TGTGCCAGCAGTTCTCCTAGGACAGGGCGATACGAGCAGTACTTC. Amino acids: CASSSPRTGRYEQYF. The chain links TRBV12-3 or TRBV12-4 to TRBJ2-7; the match to TRBD1 covers 8 bases. The V and J ends lost 4 bases and 4 bases, in that order; junction bases with no gene match: 9. The CDR3 loop spans 15 amino acids.

The chain carries TRBV20-1 and TRBJ2-3; the D call may be TRBD1 or TRBD2 (6 bases each). V was shortened by 3 bases and J by 0 bases, with 13 bases between the two germline ends. Germline CDR1 DFQATT, CDR2 SNEGSKA (reference sequence). CDR3 length equals 15 residues. The CDR3 sequence: CSARRGDPSTDTQYF. CDR3 DNA sequence: TGCAGTGCTAGGAGGGGGGACCCTAGCACAGATACGCAGTATTTT.

V is TRBV5-6 and J is TRBJ2-1, with a tentative D call TRBD1 (5 bases). The V end lost 0 bases, the J end lost 10 bases, and 11 bases lay between the germline ends. The germline V gene has CDR1 SGHDT and CDR2 YYEEEE. CDR3 size: 13 residues. CDR3 residues: CASSLGGVLEQFF. CDR3 coding DNA: TGTGCCAGCAGCTTGGGGGGCGTTCTAGAGCAGTTCTTC.

This clonotype was seen a handful of times. The chain employs TRBV12-3 or TRBV12-4 and TRBJ2-3, with D perhaps matching TRBD2 (6 bases). The CDR3 totals 14 residues. The V and J ends lost 1 base and 9 bases respectively, with 14 bases between them. CDR3 bases: TGTGCCAGCAGTTTAGGGGTAGGCGGGGTCACGCAGTATTTT. It yields the protein CASSLGVGGVTQYF.

The V and J genes are TRBV6-6 and TRBJ2-1, with 7 bases that match TRBD2. The J segment lost 5 bases and the V segment lost 11 bases, leaving 9 bases of the junction unmatched. The CDR3 runs 13 residues. Germline V gene sequence: CDR1 MNHNY, CDR2 SVGAGI (reference sequence). This CDR3 reads CAAAWGGDNEQFF. The CDR3 DNA follows: TGTGCCGCCGCTTGGGGGGGTGACAATGAGCAGTTCTTC.

The V gene is TRBV4-1, the J gene TRBJ2-3; 10 bases are a match to TRBD2. The V segment lost 1 base and the J segment 5 bases; nucleotides outside the gene matches: 9. In germline, CDR1 is MGHRA, CDR2 YSYEKL. The CDR3 sequence is 17 residues long. The CDR3 DNA reads as TGCGCCAGCAGCCAAGTTCAAGCGGGGGGGCTGGGAGATACGCAGTATTTT. Protein product: CASSQVQAGGLGDTQYF.

This clonotype turned up a few times. CDR3 DNA sequence: TGTGCCAGCAGTCCCCCCTCTCGCGGGGGCTACGAGCAGTACTTC. Its protein is CASSPPSRGGYEQYF. The V and J genes are TRBV28 and TRBJ2-7, with 7 bases lining up with TRBD2. Germline lookup yields CDR1 MDHEN and CDR2 SYDVKM. V gave up 5 bases and J gave up 3 bases; unmatched junction bases: 10. The CDR3 covers 15 residues.

In its sample, this clonotype was seen a few times. The gene calls are TRBV20-1 and TRBJ2-1; 8 bases are shared with TRBD1. This CDR3 region has 14 residues. The V segment lost 5 bases and the J segment 7 bases; nucleotides outside the gene matches: 10. Germline V gives CDR1 DFQATT, CDR2 SNEGSKA (reference sequence). The CDR3 DNA follows: TGCAGTGCTCGTAGGACAGGGTTTTGGAATGAGCAGTTCTTC. It yields the protein CSARRTGFWNEQFF.

The chain couples TRBV9 to TRBJ2-1; 11 nucleotides align to TRBD2. Germline-derived CDR1 and CDR2 are SGDLS and YYNGEE. V lost 0 bases to trimming and J lost 10 bases; unmatched junction nucleotides: 9. The CDR3 has 16 residues. CDR3 DNA: TGTGCCAGCAGCGTAGTGGCTAGCGGGGGGACGGGCGAGCAGTTCTTC. Amino acids: CASSVVASGGTGEQFF.

The sample holds a few counts of this clonotype. The J gene is TRBJ2-2, the V gene TRBV20-1; maybe TRBD2 (5 bases). Germline V CDR1 and CDR2: DFQATT, SNEGSKA (reference sequence). V lost 3 bases to trimming and J lost 4 bases, with 12 bases between them. This CDR3 has 14 amino acids. The CDR3 DNA sequence: TGCAGTGCTAGCTCTCCGGGATCCACCGGGGAGCTGTTTTTT. Protein: CSASSPGSTGELFF.

The chain joins TRBV11-3 to TRBJ2-3; D uncertain. The ends were cut back, 6 bases at V and 4 bases at J, with 20 bases in the middle. The CDR3 is 16 residues long. The V gene's germline CDR1 is SGHNT and CDR2 YENEEA. The CDR3 sequence: CASSRGWANGADTQYF. The CDR3 DNA reads as TGTGCCAGCAGTAGAGGTTGGGCTAACGGTGCAGATACGCAGTATTTT.

The CDR3 sequence is CASNLRGAYPGGEQFF. Here the CDR3 DNA reads TGTGCCTCCAACCTAAGGGGGGCTTACCCGGGGGGCGAGCAGTTCTTC. The chain joins TRBV12-3 or TRBV12-4 to TRBJ2-1; TRBD2 might be the D (7 bases). The CDR3 has 16 residues. Trimming shortened V by 11 bases and J by 10 bases, and 30 bases separated the two germline ends.